The entry below gives a single T cell receptor beta chain sequence along with its context. Its cognate antigen is unknown. The CDR3 extends over 18 amino acids. V gave up 5 bases and J gave up 5 bases; unmatched junction bases: 16. Germline lookup yields CDR1 LNHDA and CDR2 SQIVND (reference sequence). The data stem from a study of cytomegalovirus exposure and HLA in healthy donors. The study's findings and limits: Earlier analysis yielded a pattern in which most TCR beta V segments were productive about 90% or about 30% of the time. In a later analysis, approximately 15,000 TCR beta sequences were associated with HLA alleles at 0.05 false discovery rate. Later, an analysis found that common viral pathogens appeared to be linked with several of the most significant clusters.

13 Jbeta primers and 60 Vbeta primers were used for the PCR. Original methodology: Unique TCR beta chains totaled 80 million to 100 million in a later count, with roughly 11 million of them shared. The method was immunoSEQ multiplex PCR; TCRdb's version includes in-frame clones alone and lacks a portion of them. V, J and clone size are those of that table, while D and trimming were read from the DNA. The sample holds 150,000 to 200,000 clones, 80% seen once. This clonotype was sampled from a male donor in good health and CMV-seropositive. The V gene is TRBV19, the J gene TRBJ2-1; 9 nucleotides line up with TRBD2. Input material: PBMCs. The CDR3 bases are TGTGCCAGTAGTCTCTCCCCTCCCTCTACTAGCGGGCACAATGAGCAGTTCTTC. This encodes CASSLSPPSTSGHNEQFF.